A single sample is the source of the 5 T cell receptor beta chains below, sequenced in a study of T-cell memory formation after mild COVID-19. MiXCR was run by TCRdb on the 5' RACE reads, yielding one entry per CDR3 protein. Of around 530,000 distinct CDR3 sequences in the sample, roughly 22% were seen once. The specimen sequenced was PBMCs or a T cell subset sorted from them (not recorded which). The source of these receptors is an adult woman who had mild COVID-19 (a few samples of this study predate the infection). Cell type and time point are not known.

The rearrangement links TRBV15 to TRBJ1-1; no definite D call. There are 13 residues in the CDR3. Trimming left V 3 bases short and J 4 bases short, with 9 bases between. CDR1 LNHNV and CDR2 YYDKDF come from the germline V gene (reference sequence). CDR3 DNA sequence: TGTGCCACCAGCAGGGAACTGGGCACTGAAGCTTTCTTT. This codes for CATSRELGTEAFF.

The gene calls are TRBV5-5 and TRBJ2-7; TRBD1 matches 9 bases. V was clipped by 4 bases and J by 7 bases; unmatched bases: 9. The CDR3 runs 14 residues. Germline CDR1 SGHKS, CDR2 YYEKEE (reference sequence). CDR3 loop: CASSKRQGVGEQYF. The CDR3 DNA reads TGTGCCAGCAGCAAGAGACAGGGGGTAGGAGAGCAGTACTTC.

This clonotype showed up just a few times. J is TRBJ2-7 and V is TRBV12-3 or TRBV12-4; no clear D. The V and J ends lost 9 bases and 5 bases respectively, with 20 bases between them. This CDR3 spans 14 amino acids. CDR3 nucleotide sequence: TGTGCCAGGCCCTCGACACTTCAAAAGGACGAGCAGTACTTC. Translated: CARPSTLQKDEQYF.

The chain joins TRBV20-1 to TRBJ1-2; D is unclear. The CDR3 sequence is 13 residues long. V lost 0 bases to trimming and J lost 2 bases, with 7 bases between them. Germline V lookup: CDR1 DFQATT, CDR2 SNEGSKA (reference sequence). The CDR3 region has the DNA TGCAGTGCTAGAGATGGACGGAACTATGGCTACACCTTC. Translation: CSARDGRNYGYTF.

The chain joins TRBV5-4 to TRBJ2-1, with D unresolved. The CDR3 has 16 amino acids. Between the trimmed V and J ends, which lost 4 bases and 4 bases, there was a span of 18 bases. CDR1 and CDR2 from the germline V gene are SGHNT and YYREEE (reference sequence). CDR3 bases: TGTGCCAGCAGCCCGGACCTGTTCCCGACATACAATGAGCAGTTCTTC. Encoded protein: CASSPDLFPTYNEQFF.